This T cell receptor (beta chain) was captured by sequencing in a study of blood T cell repertoires in COVID-19. Looking at the study overall: From the United States, Italy and Spain came samples of acute and convalescent COVID-19. T cells, B-cell-depleted T cells, or PBMCs provided the cDNA or gDNA that served as material.

Original methodology: Amplification from reference gene primers served as the basis for estimated nucleated cell counts. Some clones are missing from TCRdb's copy, which holds only in-frame ones; the method was immunoSEQ multiplex PCR. V and J calls plus clone size are reproduced from that table; the DNA served to infer D and trimming. The data contain about 41,000 clones, 83% of them singletons. The germline CDR1 and CDR2 sequences are MDHEN and SYDVKM. This CDR3 spans 14 amino acids. Between the trimmed V and J ends, which lost 2 bases and 8 bases, there was a span of 13 bases. Specimen: peripheral blood. The rearrangement links TRBV28 to TRBJ2-1; D call uncertain. The TCR was taken from a woman older than 75 with active or convalescent COVID-19. CDR3 nucleotide sequence: TGTGCCAGCAGTTTAGATTCGACTGGCGATGAGCAGTTCTTC. This gives the protein CASSLDSTGDEQFF.